The 18 T cell receptor beta chains given below trace back to one sample, sequenced in a study of cytomegalovirus exposure and HLA in healthy donors. The PCR made use of 60 Vbeta and 13 Jbeta primers. The table came from immunoSEQ multiplex PCR; TCRdb's copy has only in-frame clones and leaves some out. Among about 200,000 clones listed, around 80% were seen once. The sequenced sample consisted of PBMCs. These receptors were collected from a man aged 40-50 years in good health and CMV-seronegative.

The chain is built from TRBV4-2 and TRBJ1-6, with 9 bases fitting TRBD1. The length of the CDR3 is 17 residues. Germline V gives CDR1 LGHNA, CDR2 YNFKEQ. The junction had 8 bases not matched to a gene; V was cut back by 3 bases and J by 5 bases. The CDR3 DNA is TGTGCCAGCAGCCATCCCTGGGGACAGGGAAATAATTCACCCCTCCACTTT. Translating it yields CASSHPWGQGNNSPLHF.

This sequence joins TRBV28 and TRBJ2-4, with D tentatively TRBD2 (6 bases). The V end lost 7 bases, the J end lost 11 bases, and 18 bases lay between the germline ends. Germline V gives CDR1 MDHEN, CDR2 SYDVKM. CDR3 length: 13 amino acids. The CDR3 here is CASNINFRDFQYF. DNA of the CDR3: TGTGCCAGCAATATAAACTTTAGGGACTTTCAGTACTTC.

Concerning this clone: A junction boundary mismatches the germline segment, possibly from a read error. V is TRBV6-5 and J is TRBJ1-4; the D gene is possibly TRBD1 (5 bases). The CDR3 contains 14 residues. The V gene's germline CDR1 is MNHEY and CDR2 SVGAGI. The CDR3 reads CASSYMGLGEKPFF. The CDR3 nucleotides are TGTGCCAGCAGTTACATGGGGCTCGGTGAAAAACCGTTTTTT.

This chain uses TRBV7-9 with TRBJ2-7; 8 bases align to TRBD2. With 5 bases clipped from V and 4 bases from J, the junction kept 13 bases outside the gene matches. CDR1 is SEHNR and CDR2 is FQNEAQ in the germline V gene (reference sequence). The CDR3 is made up of 16 amino acids. The CDR3 region is CASSLTSGALGYEQYF. Written as DNA, the CDR3 is TGTGCCAGCAGCCTCACTAGCGGAGCCTTAGGGTACGAGCAGTACTTC.

This sequence joins TRBV2 and TRBJ2-3, with TRBD1 matching 8 bases. Germline V gives CDR1 SNHLY, CDR2 FYNNEI. The CDR3 extends over 15 amino acids. V lost 5 bases to trimming and J lost 2 bases; unmatched junction nucleotides: 6. CDR3 nucleotide sequence: TGTGCCAGCAGTTGGGACAGGACTTTCACAGATACGCAGTATTTT. It codes for CASSWDRTFTDTQYF.

The chain joins TRBV7-8 to TRBJ1-1; D perhaps matches TRBD1 (6 bases). The CDR3 loop spans 17 amino acids. CDR1 is SGHVS and CDR2 is FQNEAQ in the germline V gene. V lost 2 bases and J lost 0, with 16 bases in between. The CDR3 region is CASSLPTGRGMNTEAFF. CDR3 DNA: TGTGCCAGCAGCTTACCGACAGGTCGGGGCATGAACACTGAAGCTTTCTTT.

The CDR3 reads CASSFRTGITGELFF. In nucleotides, the CDR3 is TGTGCCAGCAGCTTTCGGACAGGGATCACCGGGGAGCTGTTTTTT. This chain uses TRBV7-3 with TRBJ2-2; 8 positions match TRBD1. CDR1 is SGHTA and CDR2 is FQGTGA in the germline V gene. CDR3 size: 15 residues. Trimming took 3 bases from V and 4 from J; bases not matched to a gene: 4.

The rearrangement joins TRBV10-3 to TRBJ1-2; 9 positions agree with TRBD1. The CDR3 contains 15 residues. Germline-derived CDR1 and CDR2 are ENHRY and SYGVKD. The J segment lost 4 bases and the V segment lost 8 bases, leaving 11 bases of the junction unmatched. This chain's CDR3 is CAIGNTGGGGYGYTF. The CDR3 DNA follows: TGTGCCATCGGCAACACAGGGGGCGGAGGCTATGGCTACACCTTC.

This chain uses TRBV9 with TRBJ1-1; 8 nucleotides agree with TRBD1. The trim removed 4 bases at V and 2 bases at J, leaving 7 bases unmatched. Germline values: CDR1 SGDLS, CDR2 YYNGEE. The CDR3 runs 15 residues. The DNA of the CDR3 is TGTGCCAGCAGCCCAAGCACAGGGGGAAACACTGAAGCTTTCTTT. It translates to CASSPSTGGNTEAFF.

CDR3 nucleotides: TGTGCCAGCAGCTTAACGAGGAATCAGGGGAAGAGGCAGCCCCAGCATTTT. Residues: CASSLTRNQGKRQPQHF. This chain links TRBV7-6 with TRBJ1-5, with a tentative D call TRBD1 (6 bases). Germline V gives CDR1 SGHVS, CDR2 FNYEAQ. The CDR3 runs to 17 residues. V dropped 2 bases and J dropped 7 bases, with 21 bases sitting between them.

V gene TRBV4-3 combines with J gene TRBJ2-7, with 10 bases lining up with TRBD1. The germline V gene encodes CDR1 LGHNA and CDR2 YSLEER. Trimming cost V 6 bases and J 4 bases; bases outside gene matches: 9. The CDR3 loop spans 15 amino acids. The CDR3 is CASSTRQGARYEQYF. CDR3 coding DNA: TGCGCCAGCAGTACAAGACAGGGGGCGAGGTACGAGCAGTACTTC.

This chain connects TRBV7-2 to TRBJ1-6, with 7 nucleotides matching TRBD1. This CDR3 is 15 amino acids long. Germline CDR1 SGHTA, CDR2 FQGNSA. V trimming: 5 bases; J trimming: 9 bases; junction bases outside the gene matches: 10. The CDR3 region is CASSPGQAATSPLHF. The DNA of the CDR3 is TGTGCCAGCAGCCCAGGACAGGCGGCTACTTCACCCCTCCACTTT.

CDR3 DNA sequence: TGCAGCGCCTGGACTAGCGGGAGGACCGGGGAGCTGTTTTTT. This encodes CSAWTSGRTGELFF. V is TRBV29-1 and J is TRBJ2-2; 14 positions agree with TRBD2. This CDR3 has 14 amino acids. The J segment lost 5 bases and the V segment lost 7 bases, leaving 3 bases of the junction unmatched. The V gene's germline CDR1 is SQVTM and CDR2 ANQGSEA.

The CDR3 nucleotides are TGTGCCAGCAGAAGGACAGTGAACACTGAAGCTTTCTTT. Amino acids: CASRRTVNTEAFF. The J gene is TRBJ1-1, the V gene TRBV14; D possibly corresponds to TRBD1 (6 bases). The CDR3 has 13 residues. Germline loops: CDR1 SGHDN, CDR2 FVKESK. The V end lost 6 bases, the J end lost 0 bases, and 8 bases lay between the germline ends.

V is TRBV19 and J is TRBJ1-5; D call uncertain. The CDR3 has 19 residues. Germline CDR1 reads LNHDA; CDR2 reads SQIVND (reference sequence). The V end lost 1 base, the J end lost 0 bases, and 19 bases lay between the germline ends. Written as DNA, the CDR3 is TGTGCCAGTAGTATAGTGGCCAGGTCGACACCCTATAGCAATCAGCCCCAGCATTTT. Translating gives CASSIVARSTPYSNQPQHF.

This clone was picked up one time. This chain connects TRBV18 to TRBJ2-7, with D perhaps matching TRBD2 (7 bases). Between the trimmed V and J ends, which lost 3 bases and 5 bases, there was a span of 17 bases. CDR3 length equals 15 residues. CDR1 KGHSH and CDR2 LQKENI come from the germline V gene. The DNA for the CDR3 is TGTGCCAGCTCACCTAACACTGTAGGGGGGGACGAGCAGTACTTC. Translating it yields CASSPNTVGGDEQYF.

The J gene is TRBJ1-1, the V gene TRBV9; D call uncertain. The CDR3 is 15 residues long. The germline V gene encodes CDR1 SGDLS and CDR2 YYNGEE. V lost 3 bases and J lost 1, with 13 bases in between. CDR3 protein: CASSASPEANTEAFF. The CDR3 coding sequence is TGTGCCAGCAGCGCCTCCCCAGAGGCGAACACTGAAGCTTTCTTT.

The J gene is TRBJ2-1, the V gene TRBV4-2, with a tentative D call TRBD1 (6 bases). Germline values: CDR1 LGHNA, CDR2 YNFKEQ. Trimming pared 4 bases from V and 5 bases from J, leaving 12 bases between. The CDR3 sequence is 14 residues long. The CDR3 bases are TGTGCCAGCAGCCGACAGGTTGATAACAATGAGCAGTTCTTC. Protein: CASSRQVDNNEQFF.